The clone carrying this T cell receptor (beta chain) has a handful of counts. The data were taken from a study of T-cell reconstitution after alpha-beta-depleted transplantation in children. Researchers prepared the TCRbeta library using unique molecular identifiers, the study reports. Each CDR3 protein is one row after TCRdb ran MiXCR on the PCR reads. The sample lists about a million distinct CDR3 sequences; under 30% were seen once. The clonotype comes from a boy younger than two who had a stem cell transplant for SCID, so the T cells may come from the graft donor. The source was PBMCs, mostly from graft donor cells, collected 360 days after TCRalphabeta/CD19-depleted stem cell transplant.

The CDR3 is CASRTNRDPRPLYNEQFF. CDR3 nucleotide sequence: TGTGCCAGCAGAACCAACCGGGACCCCCGTCCACTCTACAATGAGCAGTTCTTC. V usage is TRBV6-2 or TRBV6-3 and J usage is TRBJ2-1, with D perhaps TRBD1 or TRBD2 (5 bases each). Germline V lookup: CDR1 MNHEY, CDR2 SVGEGT. Trimming shortened V by 6 bases and J by 3 bases, and 24 bases separated the two germline ends. There are 18 residues in the CDR3.